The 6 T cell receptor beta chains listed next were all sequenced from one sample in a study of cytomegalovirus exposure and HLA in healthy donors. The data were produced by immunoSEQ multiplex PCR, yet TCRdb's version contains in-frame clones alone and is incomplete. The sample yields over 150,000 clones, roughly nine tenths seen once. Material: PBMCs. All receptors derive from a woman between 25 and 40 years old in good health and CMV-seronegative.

CDR3 sequence reads: CASSVTQENTEAFF. CDR3 sequence (DNA): TGTGCCAGCAGCGTCACACAGGAGAACACTGAAGCTTTCTTT. The chain joins TRBV9 to TRBJ1-1, with D possibly matching TRBD1 (5 bases). Trimming pared 2 bases from V and 1 base from J, leaving 9 bases between. The germline CDR1 and CDR2 sequences are SGDLS and YYNGEE. The CDR3 runs to 14 residues.

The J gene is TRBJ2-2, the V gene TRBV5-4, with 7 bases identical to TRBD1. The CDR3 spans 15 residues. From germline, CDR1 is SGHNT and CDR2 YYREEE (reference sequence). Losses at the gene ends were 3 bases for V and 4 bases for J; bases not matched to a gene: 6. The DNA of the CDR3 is TGTGCCAGCAGCTCACACAGGGGATCCACCGGGGAGCTGTTTTTT. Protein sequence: CASSSHRGSTGELFF. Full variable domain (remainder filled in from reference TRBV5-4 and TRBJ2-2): ETGVTQSPTHLIKTRGQQVTLRCSSQSGHNTVSWYQQALGQGPQFIFQYYREEENGRGNFPPRFSGLQFPNYSSELNVNALELDDSALYLCASSSHRGSTGELFFGEGSRLTVL.

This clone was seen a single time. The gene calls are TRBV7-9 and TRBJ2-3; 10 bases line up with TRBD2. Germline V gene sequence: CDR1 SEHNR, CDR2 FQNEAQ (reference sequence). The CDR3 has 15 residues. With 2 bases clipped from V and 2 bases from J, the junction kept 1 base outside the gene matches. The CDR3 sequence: CASSLLAGDTDTQYF. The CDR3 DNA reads TGTGCCAGCAGCTTACTAGCGGGGGACACAGATACGCAGTATTTT.

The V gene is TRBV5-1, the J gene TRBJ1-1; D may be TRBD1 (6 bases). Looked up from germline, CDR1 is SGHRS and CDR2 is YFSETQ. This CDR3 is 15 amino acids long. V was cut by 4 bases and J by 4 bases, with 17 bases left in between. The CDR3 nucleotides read TGCGCCAGCAGCCTCGGGGGGGCTGGGGGCACTGAAGCTTTCTTT. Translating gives CASSLGGAGGTEAFF.

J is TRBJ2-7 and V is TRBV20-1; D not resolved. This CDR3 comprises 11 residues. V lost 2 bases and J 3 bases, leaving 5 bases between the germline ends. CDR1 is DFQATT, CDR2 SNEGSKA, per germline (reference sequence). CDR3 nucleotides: TGCAGTGCTAGACAATACTACGAGCAGTACTTC. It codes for CSARQYYEQYF.

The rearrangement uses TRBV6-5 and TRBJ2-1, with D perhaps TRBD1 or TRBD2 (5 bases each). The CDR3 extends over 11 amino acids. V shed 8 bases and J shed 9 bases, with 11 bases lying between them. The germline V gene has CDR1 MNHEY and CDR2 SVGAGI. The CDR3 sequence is CASGAGTEQFF. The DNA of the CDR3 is TGTGCCAGCGGAGCCGGGACTGAGCAGTTCTTC.